These 2 T cell receptor beta chains came from one sample sequenced in a study of CD8 T cells in Susac syndrome. Random hexamers primed reverse transcription of about 0.5 to 1 ug RNA. TCRdb re-derived calls from the immunoSEQ multiplex PCR reads in MiXCR, one entry per CDR3 protein. The table lists about 300,000 distinct CDR3 sequences, about 91% of them singletons. The sample comprised CD4+ T cells from PBMCs. These receptors all stem from a human donor with multiple sclerosis.

The chain combines TRBV20-1 with TRBJ2-3; 12 nucleotides agree with TRBD2. CDR1 and CDR2 (germline): DFQATT, SNEGSKA (reference sequence). V dropped 3 bases and J dropped 6; count of bases not matched to a gene: 10. This CDR3 has 16 residues. The CDR3 loop reads CSASEASGRAEDTQYF. CDR3 DNA sequence: TGCAGTGCTAGCGAGGCTAGCGGGAGGGCGGAGGATACGCAGTATTTT.

The rearrangement links TRBV3-1 to TRBJ2-3; 7 bases agree with TRBD2. Germline V CDR1 and CDR2: LGHDT, YNNKEL (reference sequence). The CDR3 has 14 residues. Trimming at V came to 0 bases and at J to 6 bases, leaving 3 bases not matched to a gene. CDR3 sequence reads: CASSQDSGSDTQYF. The CDR3 coding sequence is TGTGCCAGCAGCCAAGATAGCGGGTCTGATACGCAGTATTTT.